This T cell receptor beta chain was recorded in a study of response to subunit inactivated influenza vaccine. Germline CDR1 KGHDR, CDR2 SFDVKD. This CDR3 is 15 amino acids long. V lost 2 bases, J lost 1 base, and 2 bases stayed unmatched. Via MiXCR, TCRdb re-called the RT-PCR reads, giving one row per CDR3 protein. The table lists about 780,000 distinct CDR3 sequences, roughly 18% of them singletons. This receptor was identified in a man aged 45-65 years who received an inactivated influenza vaccine. Sequenced here: PBMCs from blood, sampled 4 to 6 days after vaccination. The chain carries TRBV24-1 and TRBJ1-2; 8 nucleotides align to TRBD1. CDR3 DNA: TGTGCCACCAGTGATTATGGACAGGGTAACTATGGCTACACCTTC. Amino acid sequence: CATSDYGQGNYGYTF.